This is a list of T cell receptor beta chains from one sample in a study of cytomegalovirus exposure and HLA in healthy donors. Assay used: immunoSEQ multiplex PCR; TCRdb lists only in-frame clones, some missing. Here the sample spans fewer than 200,000 clones, about 85% being singletons. The material sequenced was PBMCs. These receptors came from a young man in good health and CMV-seropositive. Each CDR3 is given with its conserved first and last residue. Each record gives: clone size, V gene, D gene, J gene, CDR3 protein, CDR3 DNA. The D gene is left open where the match is weak. Clone size, where shown, is once, few, many, or a class for clones that have expanded.

NA	TRBV11-2	TRBD1	TRBJ1-4	CASSRRTGTGGSGSEKLFF	TGTGCCAGCAGCCGACGGACCGGGACAGGGGGAAGTGGAAGTGAAAAACTGTTTTTT
NA	TRBV9	TRBD2	TRBJ2-1	CASSASAGGFNEQFF	TGTGCCAGCAGCGCCTCTGCGGGGGGCTTCAATGAGCAGTTCTTC
NA	TRBV5-1	TRBD1	TRBJ2-1	CASSSRDRGHSEQFF	TGCGCCAGCAGTTCCCGGGACAGGGGGCACAGTGAGCAGTTCTTC
once	TRBV27	NA	TRBJ2-7	CASSLRGVSYEQYF	TGTGCCAGCAGTCTACGGGGTGTGAGTTACGAGCAGTACTTC
few	TRBV20-1	NA	TRBJ2-7	CSASGVMEQYF	TGCAGTGCTAGCGGGGTAATGGAGCAGTACTTC
NA	TRBV14	NA	TRBJ2-7	CASSRQGGSYEQYF	TGTGCCAGCAGCCGACAGGGAGGCTCCTACGAGCAGTACTTC
once	TRBV5-1	NA	TRBJ2-2	CASSPPGQGSTGELFF	TGCGCCAGCAGCCCCCCCGGGCAGGGGTCGACCGGGGAGCTGTTTTTT
few	TRBV18	TRBD1	TRBJ1-5	CASSGQADNQPQHF	TGTGCCAGTTCGGGACAGGCAGACAATCAGCCCCAGCATTTT
NA	TRBV6-6	TRBD2	TRBJ2-1	CASSGDYYNEQFF	TGTGCCAGCAGCGGGGACTACTACAATGAGCAGTTCTTC
NA	TRBV19	NA	TRBJ2-1	CASSSGLYNEQFF	TGTGCCAGTAGTTCGGGACTTTACAATGAGCAGTTCTTC
NA	TRBV5-6	NA	TRBJ2-7	CASSLRGTYEQYF	TGTGCCAGCAGCTTGCGGGGAACCTACGAGCAGTACTTC
NA	TRBV7-6	TRBD2	TRBJ2-2	CASSLGVSGSSGELFF	TGTGCCAGCAGCTTAGGGGTTAGCGGGAGTTCTGGGGAGCTGTTTTTT
NA	TRBV29-1	NA	TRBJ2-1	CSLRGPRNEQFF	TGCAGCCTTAGAGGGCCTAGGAATGAGCAGTTCTTC
NA	TRBV10-1	NA	TRBJ2-1	CASSESGRNNEQFF	TGCGCCAGCAGTGAGTCGGGCAGGAACAATGAGCAGTTCTTC
NA	TRBV7-9	NA	TRBJ1-3	CASSPTGLSGNTIYF	TGTGCCAGCAGCCCGACAGGCCTCTCTGGAAACACCATATATTTT
NA	TRBV10-2	NA	TRBJ1-3	CASSMDSFSGNTIYF	TGCGCCAGCAGTATGGACAGCTTCTCTGGAAACACCATATATTTT
NA	TRBV7-9	NA	TRBJ2-1	CASSTARGAYNEQFF	TGTGCCAGCAGCACCGCCAGGGGGGCATACAATGAGCAGTTCTTC
NA	TRBV2	NA	TRBJ2-3	CASSSDPGTDTQYF	TGTGCCAGCAGTTCGGATCCAGGTACAGATACGCAGTATTTT
once	TRBV2	TRBD2	TRBJ2-5	CASRGTSGSHQETQYF	TGTGCCAGCAGGGGTACTAGCGGGTCCCACCAAGAGACCCAGTACTTC
NA	TRBV7-9	TRBD1	TRBJ2-7	CASSPKWDSLYEQYF	TGTGCCAGCAGCCCTAAGTGGGACAGCCTCTACGAGCAGTACTTC
NA	TRBV28	NA	TRBJ2-5	CASSFQVQGYETQYF	TGTGCCAGCAGTTTTCAAGTTCAGGGTTACGAGACCCAGTACTTC
NA	TRBV19	NA	TRBJ2-5	CASSTPGHQGETQYF	TGTGCCAGTAGTACCCCGGGACATCAAGGGGAGACCCAGTACTTC
NA	TRBV29-1	NA	TRBJ1-3	CSVEDPQGPSGNTIYF	TGCAGCGTTGAAGATCCACAGGGTCCCTCTGGAAACACCATATATTTT
NA	TRBV6-1	TRBD1	TRBJ2-7	CASTRTGVYEQYF	TGTGCCAGCACCAGGACAGGAGTCTACGAGCAGTACTTC
NA	TRBV19	NA	TRBJ2-3	CASRESGNTQYF	TGTGCCAGTAGAGAGTCAGGGAATACGCAGTATTTT
NA	TRBV7-3	NA	TRBJ2-2	CASSRDSLTGELFF	TGTGCCAGCAGCCGGGACTCCCTCACCGGGGAGCTGTTTTTT
NA	TRBV7-2	NA	TRBJ2-1	CASSSRLHNEQFF	TGTGCCAGCAGCTCTCGTCTCCACAATGAGCAGTTCTTC
NA	TRBV14	NA	TRBJ2-2	CASSLPAGLTGELFF	TGTGCCAGCAGCCTTCCGGCAGGACTCACCGGGGAGCTGTTTTTT
NA	TRBV6-5	NA	TRBJ1-2	CASSRDLNYGYTF	TGTGCCAGCAGTCGGGACTTAAACTATGGCTACACCTTC
NA	TRBV9	NA	TRBJ2-5	CASSLGGVGETQYF	TGTGCCAGCAGCTTGGGGGGAGTTGGGGAGACCCAGTACTTC
NA	TRBV19	NA	TRBJ1-5	CASTYTLAGFDQPQHF	TGTGCCAGTACCTACACTCTTGCAGGGTTCGATCAGCCCCAGCATTTT
NA	TRBV6-5	NA	TRBJ1-1	CASSDSLEAFF	TGTGCCAGCAGTGACAGCCTTGAAGCTTTCTTT
few	TRBV30	NA	TRBJ2-1	CAWTTSLHEQFF	TGTGCCTGGACCACTAGTCTCCATGAGCAGTTCTTC
NA	TRBV6-4	TRBD1	TRBJ2-1	CASSETGTGYNEQFF	TGTGCCAGCAGTGAAACCGGGACAGGGTACAATGAGCAGTTCTTC
NA	TRBV29-1	NA	TRBJ2-5	CSVITSGETQYF	TGCAGCGTTATAACGTCGGGGGAGACCCAGTACTTC
NA	TRBV2	TRBD1	TRBJ1-3	CAGTGFSGNTIYF	TGTGCCGGGACAGGGTTCTCTGGAAACACCATATATTTT
NA	TRBV30	NA	TRBJ1-1	CAWSVGDTEAFF	TGTGCCTGGAGTGTAGGGGACACTGAAGCTTTCTTT
NA	TRBV28	TRBD2	TRBJ2-5	CASSGGGAETQYF	TGTGCCAGCAGTGGGGGAGGGGCGGAGACCCAGTACTTC
NA	TRBV28	TRBD1	TRBJ1-2	CASSPGTGYNYGYTF	TGTGCCAGCAGTCCCGGGACAGGGTATAACTATGGCTACACCTTC
NA	TRBV2	NA	TRBJ1-1	CASSVQGLSEAFF	TGTGCCAGCAGTGTACAGGGATTGTCTGAAGCTTTCTTT
NA	TRBV28	TRBD2	TRBJ2-7	CASSLLAGDSYEQYF	TGTGCCAGCAGTTTACTAGCGGGAGACTCCTACGAGCAGTACTTC
NA	TRBV4-2	TRBD1	TRBJ2-7	CASSQEARTGFYEQYF	TGTGCCAGCAGCCAAGAAGCCCGGACAGGCTTCTACGAGCAGTACTTC
NA	TRBV10-1	NA	TRBJ2-2	CASSDAGELFF	TGCGCCAGCAGTGACGCCGGGGAGCTGTTTTTT